Only one count was recorded for the clone carrying this T cell receptor beta chain. The antigen is unknown. Every patient had mismatch repair deficiency by PCR or immunohistochemistry. TCR sequencing covered a few patients who responded to pembrolizumab. This entry comes from a study of PD-1 blockade in mismatch repair-deficient tumors. The study, taken as a whole, reports: Tumor-resident clones, often undetectable pretreatment in blood, expanded then contracted after pembrolizumab.

Clones were sequenced by immunoSEQ multiplex PCR, and TCRdb holds only the in-frame ones, with some missing. Seen here are tens of thousands of clones, more than 70% observed once, and the top ten hold around 13%. This CDR3 has 18 residues. V was shortened by 5 bases and J by 0 bases, with 22 bases between the two germline ends. CDR1 is SEHNR, CDR2 FQNEAQ, per germline (reference sequence). The chain is built from TRBV7-9 and TRBJ1-1, with a possible D match to TRBD1 (6 bases). The sequence derives from an adult with mismatch repair-deficient cancer. The source was peripheral blood, collected 52 weeks after starting pembrolizumab. The CDR3 bases are TGTGCCAGCAGCCGAAGGTTACGGGGGCTCTCCATGAACACTGAAGCTTTCTTT. Translating it yields CASSRRLRGLSMNTEAFF. Complete variable domain (other parts from reference TRBV7-9 and TRBJ1-1): DTGVSQNPRHKITKRGQNVTFRCDPISEHNRLYWYRQTLGQGPEFLTYFQNEAQLEKSRLLSDRFSAERPKGSFSTLEIQRTEQGDSAMYLCASSRRLRGLSMNTEAFFGQGTRLTVV.